This T cell receptor (beta chain) was retrieved from a study of blood T cell repertoires in COVID-19. Recruits, aged about 18 to 95 years, lived in 25 or so US areas. Here immunoSEQ multiplex PCR was the method, and the copy in TCRdb shows in-frame clones only, minus some. The data show approximately 330,000 clones, with over 85% seen just once and more than 9% held by the top ten. Trimming pared 5 bases from V and 1 base from J, leaving 8 bases between. Germline V gives CDR1 SEHNR, CDR2 FQNEAQ (reference sequence). The CDR3 runs to 13 residues. The clonotype was recovered from a woman in her twenties or thirties who had recovered from COVID-19. This chain connects TRBV7-9 to TRBJ1-1; TRBD1 is a possible D gene (5 bases). Material for sequencing was PBMCs or T cells enriched from blood (not recorded which). The DNA for the CDR3 is TGTGCCAGCAGCGATCAGGGGAACACTGAAGCTTTCTTT. Amino acids: CASSDQGNTEAFF.